The 9 T cell receptor beta chains below come from one sample, sequenced in a study of T-cell memory formation after mild COVID-19. From the 5' RACE reads, TCRdb called clonotypes with MiXCR, one entry per CDR3 protein. The sample yields 300,000 to 400,000 distinct CDR3 sequences, 13% to 15% seen once. The sample was PBMCs or a T cell subset sorted from them (not recorded which). All receptors come from a man in his late teens or twenties who had mild COVID-19 (a few samples of this study predate the infection). Cell type and time point are not known.

This sequence joins TRBV9 and TRBJ1-1, with TRBD1 matching 8 bases. The CDR3 totals 19 residues. The germline V gene encodes CDR1 SGDLS and CDR2 YYNGEE. Trimming took 4 bases from V and 3 from J; bases not matched to a gene: 20. DNA for the CDR3: TGTGCCAGCAGCCCGCGGACAGGGATAAGCCCACCGGTCTACACTGAAGCTTTCTTT. The encoded protein is CASSPRTGISPPVYTEAFF.

A few counts support this clonotype. The chain uses TRBV9 and TRBJ2-5; 7 nucleotides agree with TRBD2. With V trimmed by 3 bases and J by 5 bases, 10 bases remained unmatched. There are 15 residues in the CDR3. Germline CDR1 and CDR2: SGDLS and YYNGEE. The CDR3 sequence is CASSALMGGEETQYF. CDR3 in DNA: TGTGCCAGCAGCGCCCTGATGGGGGGGGAGGAGACCCAGTACTTC.

This clonotype was recorded at least ten times. The V gene is TRBV15, the J gene TRBJ1-4; D is possibly TRBD1 (5 bases). The V and J ends lost 0 bases and 6 bases respectively, with 11 bases between them. Germline V gene sequence: CDR1 LNHNV, CDR2 YYDKDF (reference sequence). The CDR3 totals 15 residues. Written as DNA, the CDR3 is TGTGCCACCAGCAGAGACAGGGCCTGGGATGAAAAACTGTTTTTT. As protein: CATSRDRAWDEKLFF. Combining the CDR3 with reference TRBV15 and TRBJ1-4 gives the whole variable domain DAMVIQNPRYQVTQFGKPVTLSCSQTLNHNVMYWYQQKSSQAPKLLFHYYDKDFNNEADTPDNFQSRRPNTSFCFLDIRSPGLGDTAMYLCATSRDRAWDEKLFFGSGTQLSVL.

This clonotype was seen many times. The rearrangement uses TRBV7-9 and TRBJ2-7; tentative D call: TRBD2 (6 bases). The CDR3 has 16 amino acids. The germline V and J ends were trimmed by 1 base and 6 bases, with 19 bases remaining between them. From germline, CDR1 is SEHNR and CDR2 FQNEAQ (reference sequence). For the CDR3, the DNA is TGTGCCAGCAGCTTAGAGGTCGGGGGACGCATCCGCGAGCAGTACGTC. Translating gives CASSLEVGGRIREQYV.

The rearrangement uses TRBV28 and TRBJ2-4; TRBD2 might be the D (5 bases). Trimming stripped 5 bases from V and 1 base from J, with 9 bases between. CDR3 length: 14 amino acids. The germline V gene encodes CDR1 MDHEN and CDR2 SYDVKM. The CDR3 spells CASSRTGAKNIQYF. As DNA, the CDR3 is TGTGCCAGCAGTCGGACGGGGGCCAAAAACATTCAGTACTTC.

This clonotype turned up a few times. This chain joins TRBV6-6 and TRBJ2-3; D gene ambiguous. CDR1 and CDR2 (germline): MNHNY, SVGAGI (reference sequence). The CDR3 is 11 residues long. Trimming took off 3 bases at V and 4 bases at J, with 2 bases between the two ends. The CDR3 loop is CASSYPDTQYF. The CDR3 DNA reads TGTGCCAGCAGTTATCCAGATACGCAGTATTTT.

This chain joins TRBV6-5 and TRBJ2-7; 10 bases align to TRBD1. The germline gives CDR1 MNHEY, CDR2 SVGAGI. This CDR3 spans 13 amino acids. J gave up 3 bases and V 7 bases, and 3 bases lay outside the gene matches. The CDR3 here is CASTDRGDYEQYV. The CDR3 bases are TGTGCCAGCACGGACAGGGGGGACTACGAGCAGTACGTC.

This clonotype appeared many times. The rearrangement links TRBV12-3 or TRBV12-4 to TRBJ2-1, with D maybe TRBD2 (7 bases). The CDR3 has 13 residues. The V and J ends lost 5 bases and 7 bases respectively, with 12 bases between them. CDR3 sequence: CASSGGGRNEQFF. The CDR3 DNA reads as TGTGCCAGCAGTGGGGGGGGCCGGAATGAGCAGTTCTTC.

The chain links TRBV6-5 to TRBJ2-3, with 13 bases lining up with TRBD2. CDR3 length equals 16 residues. V was clipped by 4 bases and J by 4 bases; unmatched bases: 5. Germline V lookup: CDR1 MNHEY, CDR2 SVGAGI. The CDR3 reads CASSSLTSGGPDTQYF. Here the CDR3 DNA reads TGTGCCAGCAGTTCCTTGACTAGCGGGGGGCCAGATACGCAGTATTTT.